This T cell receptor (beta chain) was captured in a study of blood T cell repertoires in COVID-19. Overall study: Both acute and convalescent COVID-19 samples were obtained from the United States, Italy and Spain. PBMCs, B-cell-depleted T cells, or T cells provided the cDNA or gDNA that made up the material.

This CDR3 has 16 amino acids. The germline V gene encodes CDR1 SGHVS and CDR2 FNYEAQ. V gave up 4 bases and J gave up 5 bases; unmatched junction bases: 8. Authors' methods: Estimated nucleated cell counts came from reference gene primer amplification. Repertoires were generated with immunoSEQ multiplex PCR, while TCRdb's copy carries only in-frame clones and drops some. From that table come the V and J calls and clone size; the DNA was used to work out D and trimming. This table has 200,000 to 250,000 clones, about 90% appearing once. The V call is TRBV7-6, the J call TRBJ2-1, with 10 bases fitting TRBD2. Sequenced sample: peripheral blood. The source of this sequence is a man younger than 35 with active or convalescent COVID-19. In DNA form, the CDR3 reads TGTGCCAGCAGCTCTATTACTAGCGGGACGAACAATGAGCAGTTCTTC. As protein: CASSSITSGTNNEQFF.